A single sample gave rise to the 4 T cell receptor beta chains below, sequenced in a study of T-cell memory formation after mild COVID-19. One entry per CDR3 protein results from TCRdb running MiXCR on the 5' RACE reads. Here the sample spans about 200,000 distinct CDR3 sequences, over 9% being singletons. Sequencing used PBMCs or a T cell subset sorted from them (not recorded which). These receptors were collected from a man between 18 and 29 years old who had mild COVID-19 (a few samples of this study predate the infection). Cell type and time point are not known.

The chain employs TRBV18 and TRBJ2-3; 9 bases align to TRBD2. V trimming: 2 bases; J trimming: 6 bases; junction bases outside the gene matches: 9. Looked up from germline, CDR1 is KGHSH and CDR2 is LQKENI. The CDR3 has 16 amino acids. For the CDR3, the DNA is TGTGCCAGCTCACCATTAACTAGCGGGTATACGGATACGCAGTATTTT. It is translated as CASSPLTSGYTDTQYF. Combining the CDR3 with reference TRBV18 and TRBJ2-3 gives the whole variable domain NAGVMQNPRHLVRRRGQEARLRCSPMKGHSHVYWYRQLPEEGLKFMVYLQKENIIDESGMPKERFSAEFPKEGPSILRIQQVVRGDSAAYFCASSPLTSGYTDTQYFGPGTRLTVL.

This clonotype was recorded many times. CDR3 coding DNA: TGTGCCAGCAGCGCCGGGACAGGGGTCCAGCCCCAGCATTTT. It translates to CASSAGTGVQPQHF. This chain links TRBV7-2 with TRBJ1-5; TRBD1 matches at 10 bases. Trimming removed 5 bases from V and 7 bases from J; junction bases left unmatched: 5. Germline lookup yields CDR1 SGHTA and CDR2 FQGNSA. The CDR3 contains 14 residues.

This clonotype was observed at least ten times. V gene TRBV7-2 combines with J gene TRBJ2-7; 11 bases are a match to TRBD2. CDR1 is SGHTA, CDR2 FQGNSA, per germline. With 5 bases clipped from V and 2 bases from J, the junction kept 2 bases outside the gene matches. The CDR3 sequence is 14 residues long. CDR3 region: CASSPSGGPYEQYF. The DNA for the CDR3 is TGTGCCAGCAGCCCTAGCGGGGGGCCCTACGAGCAGTACTTC.

The chain couples TRBV19 to TRBJ2-7; possibly TRBD2 for D (5 bases). The germline V gene encodes CDR1 LNHDA and CDR2 SQIVND (reference sequence). Trimming removed 4 bases at V and 8 bases at J, with 9 bases between. CDR3 length: 11 residues. CDR3 region: CASSTTGKQYF. CDR3 nucleotide sequence: TGTGCCAGTAGTACCACCGGGAAGCAGTACTTC.